This T cell receptor (beta chain) comes out of a study of blood T cell repertoires in COVID-19. As for the study in general: Samples taken during acute and convalescent COVID-19 were collected in the United States, Italy and Spain.

Only in-frame clones appear in the TCRdb table, and some are missing; sequencing was by immunoSEQ multiplex PCR. This sample carries about 230,000 clones, around 78% of them seen once, and the ten largest clones take approximately 2.5%. Trimming took off 2 bases at V and 8 bases at J, with 24 bases between the two ends. Germline V gives CDR1 ENHRY, CDR2 SYGVKD. The CDR3 extends over 18 amino acids. This receptor was identified in a woman between 65 and 79 years old with active or convalescent COVID-19. The material sequenced was peripheral blood. V and J are TRBV10-3 and TRBJ1-4; D may be TRBD1 (5 bases). The chain's CDR3 is CAISERVWQGPDREKLFF. In DNA, the CDR3 is TGTGCCATCAGTGAGAGGGTCTGGCAGGGTCCGGACCGGGAAAAACTGTTTTTT.